The clone carrying this TCR beta chain was recorded at least ten times. The antigen remains undetermined. The data stem from a study of T cells in Graves' hyperthyroidism and ophthalmopathy. General study points: Most thyroid clonotypes expanded above 0.001 appeared in blood too. Patients with ophthalmopathy were separated from those with stable hyperthyroidism by a 13 V-J model.

Patients aged 18 to 65 had newly diagnosed hyperthyroidism that had lasted under 2 months. The CDR3 regions of TCR beta were amplified from RNA transcripts. The study used the HTBI primer set for a first-round RT-PCR of the TCR CDR3. TCRdb passed the multiplex PCR reads through MiXCR, listing each CDR3 protein once. The data contain around 210,000 distinct CDR3 sequences, roughly 17% of them singletons. This CDR3 region has 15 residues. The germline V gene encodes CDR1 GTSNPN and CDR2 SVGIG (reference sequence). V was clipped by 0 bases and J by 5 bases; unmatched bases: 5. This clonotype was sampled from a woman between 45 and 60 years old with Graves' hyperthyroidism. The V gene is TRBV30, the J gene TRBJ2-3; TRBD2 agrees at 10 bases. Input material: blood. The DNA for the CDR3 is TGTGCCTGGAGTGTGCCTAGCGGGAGTGTAGATACGCAGTATTTT. It specifies CAWSVPSGSVDTQYF.